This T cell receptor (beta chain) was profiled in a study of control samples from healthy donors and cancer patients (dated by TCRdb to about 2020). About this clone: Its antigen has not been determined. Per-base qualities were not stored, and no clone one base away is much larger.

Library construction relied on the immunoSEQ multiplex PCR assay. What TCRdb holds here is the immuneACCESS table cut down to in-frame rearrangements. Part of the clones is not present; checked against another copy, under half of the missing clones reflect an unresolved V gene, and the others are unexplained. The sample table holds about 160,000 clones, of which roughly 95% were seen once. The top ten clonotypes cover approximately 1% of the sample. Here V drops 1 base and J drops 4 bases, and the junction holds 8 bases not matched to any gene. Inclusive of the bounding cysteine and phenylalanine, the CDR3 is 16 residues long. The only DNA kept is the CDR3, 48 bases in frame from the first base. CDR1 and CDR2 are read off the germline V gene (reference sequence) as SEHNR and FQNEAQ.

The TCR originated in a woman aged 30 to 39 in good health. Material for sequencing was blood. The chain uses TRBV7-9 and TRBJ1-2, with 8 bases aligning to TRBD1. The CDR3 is CASSLGDGTGLYGYTF. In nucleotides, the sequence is TGTGCCAGCAGCTTAGGAGACGGGACAGGACTCTATGGCTACACCTTC.